These T cell receptor beta chains were read from a single sample in a study of human T cells and chemical hapten exposure. TCRdb redid the calling of the RACE reads with MiXCR, one entry per CDR3 protein. The table has about 270,000 distinct CDR3 sequences, almost 8% seen once; the top ten hold more than 0.95%. Sequencing used whole blood, obtained in connection with sensitization to the hapten diphenylcyclopropenone (DPC). The receptor source for this set is a man aged 18 to 30 with alopecia areata. Some clones in this sample may be carry-over from other donors' samples. Both conserved end residues are part of each CDR3. D genes are given only for firm matches. Expanded clones are given a class, and other clones once, few, many or no size at all.

J gene	clone size	V gene	D gene	CDR3 protein	CDR3 DNA
TRBJ2-2	few	TRBV27	-	CASSPQITVNTGELFF	TGTGCCAGCAGTCCGCAGATCACCGTAAACACCGGGGAGCTGTTTTTT
TRBJ1-6	many	TRBV7-2	-	CASSMLTTGYSPLHF	TGTGCCAGCAGCATGCTGACCACCGGGTATTCACCCCTCCACTTT
TRBJ2-5	many	TRBV6-5	TRBD1	CASSYSGRGYQETQYF	TGTGCCAGCAGTTACTCGGGCAGGGGGTACCAAGAGACCCAGTACTTC
TRBJ2-5	-	TRBV27	-	CASRPLGGGETQYF	TGTGCCAGCAGACCATTGGGGGGCGGAGAGACCCAGTACTTC
TRBJ2-5	-	TRBV10-3	-	CAISEPFKGGRETQYF	TGTGCCATCAGTGAGCCATTCAAGGGGGGCCGAGAGACCCAGTACTTC
TRBJ2-7	few	TRBV25-1	-	CASSVGARVSLYEQYF	TGTGCCAGCAGTGTCGGGGCCCGGGTCAGCCTCTACGAGCAGTACTTC
TRBJ1-1	-	TRBV20-1	-	CSAREGRNTEAFF	TGCAGTGCTAGAGAGGGCAGGAACACTGAAGCTTTCTTT
TRBJ2-7	few	TRBV29-1	-	CSVGPGEVYEQYF	TGCAGCGTTGGGCCAGGGGAGGTGTACGAGCAGTACTTC
TRBJ1-6	-	TRBV6-5	-	CASSPLGAGSPLHF	TGTGCCAGCAGCCCCCTCGGGGCAGGTTCACCCCTCCACTTT
TRBJ1-2	many	TRBV7-2	TRBD1	CASREGQGGGYTF	TGTGCCAGCAGAGAGGGACAGGGTGGTGGCTACACCTTC
TRBJ1-2	many	TRBV7-2	-	CASSETQTYGYTF	TGTGCCAGCAGCGAAACACAGACCTATGGCTACACCTTC
TRBJ2-5	few	TRBV6-5	-	CASSGDRNQETQYF	TGTGCCAGCAGTGGCGACAGGAACCAAGAGACCCAGTACTTC
TRBJ2-3	-	TRBV5-1	-	CASSSPSRDTQYF	TGCGCCAGCAGTTCCCCCTCTCGAGATACGCAGTATTTT
TRBJ2-3	-	TRBV20-1	-	CSASDLAEGGADTQYF	TGCAGTGCTAGCGATCTAGCTGAGGGGGGCGCAGATACGCAGTATTTT
TRBJ1-3	many	TRBV5-1	-	CASSLRGTGNTIYF	TGCGCCAGCAGCTTGCGGGGTACTGGAAACACCATATATTTT
TRBJ2-1	-	TRBV12-3/TRBV12-4	-	CASSLQESSYNEQFF	TGTGCCAGCAGTTTACAAGAGAGCTCCTACAATGAGCAGTTCTTC
TRBJ2-6	-	TRBV11-2	TRBD2	CASSTLAGGPGANVLTF	TGTGCCAGCAGCACCCTAGCGGGGGGGCCTGGGGCCAACGTCCTGACTTTC
TRBJ1-6	few	TRBV6-4	TRBD1	CATRQGWNSPLHF	TGTGCCACCCGACAGGGGTGGAATTCACCCCTCCACTTT
TRBJ1-2	-	TRBV27	TRBD1	CASSIGQGAIRTF	TGTGCCAGCAGTATTGGACAGGGGGCGATAAGAACCTTC
TRBJ2-7	many	TRBV28	-	CASCERYYEQYF	TGTGCCAGCTGTGAACGTTACTACGAGCAGTACTTC
TRBJ2-7	-	TRBV20-1	-	CSARDSAAYEQYF	TGCAGTGCTAGAGATTCAGCGGCCTACGAGCAGTACTTC
TRBJ2-3	-	TRBV7-9	-	CASSLSRLGQKTDTQYF	TGTGCCAGCAGCTTAAGTCGCCTAGGACAGAAGACAGATACGCAGTATTTT
TRBJ1-1	few	TRBV11-2	-	CASSLGGAGNTEAFF	TGTGCCAGCAGCTTAGGTGGCGCGGGGAACACTGAAGCTTTCTTT
TRBJ2-5	few	TRBV5-1	TRBD2	CASSSGGGQETQYF	TGCGCCAGCAGCTCTGGCGGGGGCCAAGAGACCCAGTACTTC
TRBJ1-6	-	TRBV12-3/TRBV12-4	-	CASLGGYNSPLHF	TGTGCCAGCCTGGGGGGCTATAATTCACCCCTCCACTTT
TRBJ1-4	many	TRBV7-3	TRBD1	CASSSDRDNEKLFF	TGTGCCAGCAGCTCGGACAGGGATAATGAAAAACTGTTTTTT
TRBJ1-2	many	TRBV4-3	-	CASSQEPAYGYTF	TGCGCCAGCAGCCAAGAGCCAGCCTATGGCTACACCTTC
TRBJ2-6	many	TRBV7-9	-	CASSLGRIRGASGANVLTF	TGTGCCAGCAGCTTAGGCAGAATCCGGGGGGCTTCTGGGGCCAACGTCCTGACTTTC
TRBJ2-7	few	TRBV20-1	-	CSAFTYEQYF	TGCAGTGCGTTTACTTACGAGCAGTACTTC
TRBJ2-7	few	TRBV18	TRBD2	CASSPPRGFSYEQYF	TGTGCCAGCTCACCACCGCGGGGGTTCTCCTACGAGCAGTACTTC
TRBJ1-6	-	TRBV28	-	CASSLEYNSPLHF	TGTGCCAGCAGTTTGGAGTATAATTCACCCCTCCACTTT
TRBJ2-1	few	TRBV7-9	TRBD1	CASSPLTGDNEQFF	TGTGCCAGCAGCCCATTGACAGGGGACAATGAGCAGTTCTTC
TRBJ1-5	few	TRBV4-3	-	CASSQALGWAAQPQHF	TGCGCCAGCAGCCAAGCCCTGGGTTGGGCCGCTCAGCCCCAGCATTTT
TRBJ2-7	few	TRBV12-3/TRBV12-4	-	CASSLGHATYEQYF	TGTGCCAGCAGCCTTGGACACGCCACCTACGAGCAGTACTTC
TRBJ1-5	many	TRBV6-5	-	CASSPGRQPQHF	TGTGCCAGCAGCCCGGGGAGGCAGCCCCAGCATTTT
TRBJ2-6	few	TRBV7-2	-	CASSSYYGANVLTF	TGTGCCAGCAGCAGTTACTACGGGGCCAACGTCCTGACTTTC
TRBJ2-1	few	TRBV29-1	TRBD1	CSVPGQGFYNEQFF	TGCAGCGTACCGGGACAGGGTTTCTACAATGAGCAGTTCTTC